The 18 T cell receptor beta chains below were found in one sample sequenced in a study of shared clonotypes between healthy human individuals. It was CD45RO-negative cells, positively selected for CCR7, that made up naive CD8 cells, with terminally differentiated effector memory CD45RA+ cells excluded. Sequenced by immunoSEQ multiplex PCR; TCRdb stores in-frame clones only, minus some. Of about 2,100,000 clones in the sample, approximately 94% were seen once. Material: naive CD8+ T cells from PBMCs. The receptors originated from a man younger than 35 in good health. Some clones in this sample may be carry-over from other donors' samples.

Regarding this clone: Other DNA sequences in this sample translate to the same CDR3. CDR3 sequence (DNA): TGTGCCAGCAGTTTAATAGGTCAGCCCCAGCATTTT. As protein: CASSLIGQPQHF. The chain joins TRBV27 to TRBJ1-5, with D unresolved. This CDR3 has 12 residues. Trimming shortened V by 2 bases and J by 6 bases, and 5 bases separated the two germline ends. Germline V gives CDR1 MNHEY, CDR2 SMNVEV (reference sequence).

J is TRBJ2-1 and V is TRBV5-1; 12 nucleotides match TRBD2. CDR3 length: 17 residues. Germline V lookup: CDR1 SGHRS, CDR2 YFSETQ. V lost 0 bases and J lost 6; bases outside the gene matches: 7. The chain's CDR3 is CASSLGTSGISGNEQFF. CDR3 DNA sequence: TGCGCCAGCAGCTTGGGGACTAGCGGGATCTCTGGCAATGAGCAGTTCTTC.

The chain uses TRBV6-1 and TRBJ1-4; D perhaps matches TRBD1 (6 bases). Per the germline V gene, CDR1 is MNHNS and CDR2 is SASEGT. The V gene lost 1 base and the J gene lost 0 bases, with 9 bases spanning the gap. The CDR3 runs 16 residues. CDR3 sequence: CASSEDRAATNEKLFF. The CDR3 DNA is TGTGCCAGCAGTGAAGACAGGGCAGCAACTAATGAAAAACTGTTTTTT.

The rearrangement links TRBV28 to TRBJ1-4; D unclear. Between the trimmed V and J ends, which lost 5 bases and 4 bases, there was a span of 14 bases. Germline V CDR1 and CDR2: MDHEN, SYDVKM. The CDR3 loop spans 15 amino acids. CDR3 sequence reads: CASSPMTENNEKLFF. The DNA of the CDR3 is TGTGCCAGCAGTCCTATGACTGAAAATAATGAAAAACTGTTTTTT.

The chain joins TRBV6-6 to TRBJ1-5; D is perhaps TRBD1 (5 bases). This CDR3 has 16 residues. From germline, CDR1 is MNHNY and CDR2 SVGAGI (reference sequence). Trimming stripped 0 bases from V and 0 bases from J, with 9 bases between. The DNA for the CDR3 is TGTGCCAGCAGTTACTCTGGGGGAGATAGCAATCAGCCCCAGCATTTT. The encoded protein is CASSYSGGDSNQPQHF.

The chain links TRBV10-3 to TRBJ2-2, with D uncertain. This CDR3 region has 14 residues. V was shortened by 6 bases and J by 0 bases, with 8 bases between the two germline ends. The germline V gene has CDR1 ENHRY and CDR2 SYGVKD. The CDR3 reads CAISSPANTGELFF. CDR3 in DNA: TGTGCCATCAGCTCCCCAGCGAACACCGGGGAGCTGTTTTTT.

The chain carries TRBV4-2 and TRBJ2-5; D unresolved. The assigned J gene may be wrong: the sequence end matches TRBJ2-7 better. The CDR3 is 15 amino acids. Germline V gene sequence: CDR1 LGHNA, CDR2 YNFKEQ. The CDR3 loop reads CASSQAVGINYEQYF. The CDR3 coding sequence is TGTGCCAGCAGCCAAGCAGTAGGGATTAACTACGAGCAGTACTTC.

To note about this clone: Other DNA sequences in this sample translate to the same CDR3. The rearrangement links TRBV13 to TRBJ1-1; D uncertain. Per the germline V gene, CDR1 is PRHDT and CDR2 is FYEKMQ (reference sequence). The CDR3 is 14 residues long. The V and J ends lost 0 bases and 1 base respectively, with 6 bases between them. The DNA of the CDR3 is TGTGCCAGCAGCTTAGGGGGGAGGAACACTGAAGCTTTCTTT. Translation: CASSLGGRNTEAFF. The full variable domain, rest sourced from reference TRBV13 and TRBJ1-1, is AAGVIQSPRHLIKEKRETATLKCYPIPRHDTVYWYQQGPGQDPQFLISFYEKMQSDKGSIPDRFSAQQFSDYHSELNMSSLELGDSALYFCASSLGGRNTEAFFGQGTRLTVV.

The genes are TRBV13 and TRBJ2-5; D remains unclear. The V end was cut by 5 bases, the J end by 4 bases, with 11 bases between. The CDR3 is made up of 13 amino acids. The germline gives CDR1 PRHDT, CDR2 FYEKMQ (reference sequence). CDR3 in amino acids: CASSHGPGETQYF. CDR3 DNA sequence: TGTGCCAGCAGCCACGGTCCGGGAGAGACCCAGTACTTC.

V gene TRBV9 combines with J gene TRBJ2-7; D uncertain. There are 15 residues in the CDR3. Deletions cut 1 base from V and 3 bases from J, with 14 bases between. Looked up from germline, CDR1 is SGDLS and CDR2 is YYNGEE. DNA of the CDR3: TGTGCCAGCAGCGTATCCCCCCTAGTCTTCTACGAGCAGTACTTC. It codes for CASSVSPLVFYEQYF.

This clone showed up just a few times. The rearrangement uses TRBV29-1 and TRBJ1-1; D not resolved. The V and J ends lost 5 bases and 6 bases respectively, with 22 bases between them. This CDR3 has 15 amino acids. Germline values: CDR1 SQVTM, CDR2 ANQGSEA. The CDR3: CSVPSVRVASPEAFF. CDR3 bases: TGCAGCGTTCCTTCAGTAAGGGTGGCGTCCCCTGAAGCTTTCTTT.

The chain uses TRBV7-9 and TRBJ1-4; D might be TRBD1 (5 bases). The germline V gene encodes CDR1 SEHNR and CDR2 FQNEAQ (reference sequence). Trimming pared 6 bases from V and 3 bases from J, leaving 14 bases between. CDR3 length equals 15 residues. The CDR3 region is CASSWDGRANEKLFF. DNA of the CDR3: TGTGCCAGCAGTTGGGACGGACGGGCTAATGAAAAACTGTTTTTT.

The V call is TRBV7-6, the J call TRBJ2-1, with a weak D call TRBD2 (6 bases). The CDR3 totals 13 residues. Germline values: CDR1 SGHVS, CDR2 FNYEAQ. V was clipped by 1 base and J by 6 bases, with 7 bases between them. The DNA of the CDR3 is TGTGCCAGCAGCTTAGGGGAGGCCAATGAGCAGTTCTTC. Protein sequence: CASSLGEANEQFF.

The J gene is TRBJ2-3, the V gene TRBV19; TRBD2 aligns across 8 bases. The CDR3 length is 13 residues. Germline CDR1 reads LNHDA; CDR2 reads SQIVND (reference sequence). Trimming took 0 bases from V and 10 from J; bases not matched to a gene: 3. In DNA, the CDR3 is TGTGCCAGTAGTATAGACCCGGGAGGGGCGCAGTATTTT. This sequence encodes CASSIDPGGAQYF.

The chain employs TRBV27 and TRBJ1-2; 9 positions agree with TRBD1. V was pared by 7 bases and J by 1 base, with 10 bases of the junction left unmatched. The CDR3 spans 16 residues. Germline V gives CDR1 MNHEY, CDR2 SMNVEV (reference sequence). In DNA form, the CDR3 reads TGTGCCAGCAAAGGGGACAGGGAGCACTTTAACTATGGCTACACCTTC. Amino acid sequence: CASKGDREHFNYGYTF.

The chain combines TRBV28 with TRBJ2-7; D possibly corresponds to TRBD1 (5 bases). Germline CDR1 reads MDHEN; CDR2 reads SYDVKM. The CDR3 loop spans 15 amino acids. Between the trimmed V and J ends, which lost 4 bases and 2 bases, there was a span of 15 bases. CDR3 bases: TGTGCCAGCAGTTCTATATTGACAGTAACCTACGAGCAGTACTTC. As protein: CASSSILTVTYEQYF.

The rearrangement joins TRBV7-9 to TRBJ2-1, with 7 nucleotides matching TRBD2. J lost 5 bases, V lost 2 bases, and 9 bases had no gene match. Per the germline V gene, CDR1 is SEHNR and CDR2 is FQNEAQ (reference sequence). The CDR3 has 16 amino acids. CDR3 amino acids: CASSLSKASGNNEQFF. The DNA of the CDR3 is TGTGCCAGCAGCTTATCTAAGGCTAGCGGAAACAATGAGCAGTTCTTC.

The chain combines TRBV27 with TRBJ2-5; no reliable D call. Trimming stripped 5 bases from V and 1 base from J, with 8 bases between. The V gene's germline CDR1 is MNHEY and CDR2 SMNVEV (reference sequence). The CDR3 contains 13 residues. In DNA form, the CDR3 reads TGTGCCAGCAGTGGTTCCGGCCAAGAGACCCAGTACTTC. Translated: CASSGSGQETQYF.